The 28 T cell receptor beta chains listed next were all sequenced from one sample in a study of regulatory T cells in long-lasting Graves disease. Arm-PCR of CDR3 regions with iRepertoire HTBI primers generated TCR beta libraries. Each CDR3 protein is one row after TCRdb ran MiXCR on the multiplex PCR reads. The sample yields hundreds of thousands of distinct CDR3 sequences, approximately 15% seen once. The time point is: newly diagnosed GD, antithyroid drugs for less than 3 months. After RNA was extracted from PBMCs, the TCR library was made from it. These same records also appear under a second study, on T cells in Graves' hyperthyroidism and ophthalmopathy.

The specimen was peripheral blood mononuclear cells (PBMCs), collected at new diagnosis, from a patient treated with antithyroid drugs. The source is a woman aged 40 to 50 with Graves disease.

This sequence joins TRBV5-4 and TRBJ2-7, with TRBD2 matching over 7 bases. V lost 0 bases to trimming and J lost 4 bases; unmatched junction nucleotides: 7. This CDR3 region has 15 residues. Germline V gene sequence: CDR1 SGHNT, CDR2 YYREEE (reference sequence). The CDR3: CASSLEPSGTYEQYF. The CDR3 DNA follows: TGTGCCAGCAGCTTGGAGCCTAGCGGTACTTACGAGCAGTACTTC.

In its sample, this clonotype was seen many times. This sequence joins TRBV12-3 or TRBV12-4 and TRBJ1-4; D not certain. The CDR3 contains 12 residues. V was shortened by 1 base and J by 10 bases, with 7 bases between the two germline ends. The DNA for the CDR3 is TGTGCCAGCAGTTTAGAAATAGGAAAACTGTTTTTT. Protein sequence: CASSLEIGKLFF.

This clonotype was seen a few times. This may arise from a read error, as a much more abundant clone is one base away. The J gene is TRBJ1-1, the V gene TRBV11-3; a weak D match, TRBD1 (6 bases). Trimming pared 6 bases from V and 1 base from J, leaving 6 bases between. The CDR3 consists of 12 residues. Germline CDR1 reads SGHNT; CDR2 reads YENEEA. CDR3 DNA: TGTGCCAGCAGACAGGGGAACACTGAAGCTTTCTTT. Protein sequence: CASRQGNTEAFF.

The gene calls are TRBV18 and TRBJ2-3, with 8 bases identical to TRBD2. Germline V lookup: CDR1 KGHSH, CDR2 LQKENI. The V and J ends lost 6 bases and 1 base, in that order; junction bases with no gene match: 3. The CDR3 covers 14 residues. The CDR3 DNA reads TGTGCCAGCTCGGGACTAGGCCGCACAGATACGCAGTATTTT. Its translation: CASSGLGRTDTQYF.

This clonotype was recorded at least ten times. The rearrangement joins TRBV5-4 to TRBJ1-4, with 9 bases that match TRBD1. V lost 4 bases and J lost 7; bases outside the gene matches: 14. The CDR3 runs 17 residues. CDR1 and CDR2 from the germline V gene are SGHNT and YYREEE (reference sequence). CDR3: CASSKQGAGIVGEKLFF. CDR3 sequence (DNA): TGTGCCAGCAGCAAACAGGGGGCTGGTATCGTAGGTGAAAAACTGTTTTTT.

The chain employs TRBV12-3 or TRBV12-4 and TRBJ2-1; 8 bases agree with TRBD2. The J segment lost 4 bases and the V segment lost 3 bases, leaving 5 bases of the junction unmatched. This CDR3 spans 15 amino acids. This CDR3 is CASSLSGSVYNEQFF. The CDR3 coding sequence is TGTGCCAGCAGTTTGAGCGGGAGTGTTTACAATGAGCAGTTCTTC.

This clonotype has a count of ten or more. The chain joins TRBV28 to TRBJ2-1; TRBD1 matches 12 bases. The V gene's germline CDR1 is MDHEN and CDR2 SYDVKM. V dropped 3 bases and J dropped 9; count of bases not matched to a gene: 6. The CDR3 contains 15 residues. The chain's CDR3 is CASSLSGTGGTEQFF. In nucleotides, the CDR3 is TGTGCCAGCAGTTTGTCGGGGACAGGGGGCACTGAGCAGTTCTTC.

This clonotype was detected only a few times. The chain is built from TRBV20-1 and TRBJ2-5; D may be TRBD2 (5 bases). Per the germline V gene, CDR1 is DFQATT and CDR2 is SNEGSKA (reference sequence). The CDR3 is 16 residues long. V shed 0 bases and J shed 0 bases, with 14 bases lying between them. CDR3 DNA: TGCAGTGCTAGAGATCCAAGCGGAAAGTACCAAGAGACCCAGTACTTC. It is translated as CSARDPSGKYQETQYF.

This chain uses TRBV27 with TRBJ2-6; the D gene is possibly TRBD2 (6 bases). V gave up 7 bases and J gave up 4 bases, with 14 bases separating them. Germline CDR1 MNHEY, CDR2 SMNVEV (reference sequence). This CDR3 comprises 15 residues. The CDR3 region has the DNA TGTGCCAGCAACGCCGGGGGTCCAGGGGCCAACGTCCTGACTTTC. The encoded protein is CASNAGGPGANVLTF. The complete variable domain, with remaining parts taken from reference TRBV27 and TRBJ2-6, reads EAQVTQNPRYLITVTGKKLTVTCSQNMNHEYMSWYRQDPGLGLRQIYYSMNVEVTDKGDVPEGYKVSRKEKRNFPLILESPSPNQTSLYFCASNAGGPGANVLTFGAGSRLTVL.

This clonotype occurred many times. This chain links TRBV12-3 or TRBV12-4 with TRBJ2-7; 13 bases match TRBD2. This CDR3 is built from 14 residues. Germline trimming cut 5 bases from V and 7 bases from J; bases unmatched to any gene: 5. The CDR3: CASSPGLAGAEQYF. The CDR3 DNA is TGTGCCAGCAGTCCCGGACTAGCGGGAGCGGAGCAGTACTTC.

This clonotype showed up just a few times. V is TRBV28 and J is TRBJ2-7; 7 bases are shared with TRBD2. Germline V gene data show CDR1 as MDHEN and CDR2 as SYDVKM. The CDR3 is 15 amino acids. V lost 7 bases, J lost 2 bases, and 11 bases stayed unmatched. The CDR3 DNA reads TGTGCCAGCACCTTATCGTGGGGGACTACCTACGAGCAGTACTTC. Its protein product is CASTLSWGTTYEQYF.

This clonotype was detected many times. The rearrangement links TRBV10-3 to TRBJ2-1; 7 bases line up with TRBD1. The V and J ends lost 2 bases and 7 bases, in that order; junction bases with no gene match: 2. CDR3 length equals 13 residues. The V gene's germline CDR1 is ENHRY and CDR2 SYGVKD. The CDR3 nucleotides are TGTGCCATCAGTGAGCGGACAGGAAATGAGCAGTTCTTC. Protein product: CAISERTGNEQFF.

This rearrangement joins TRBV9 to TRBJ2-1; D is possibly TRBD2 (6 bases). V gave up 1 base and J gave up 8 bases, with 25 bases separating them. The CDR3 length is 18 residues. Germline V gene sequence: CDR1 SGDLS, CDR2 YYNGEE. Written as DNA, the CDR3 is TGTGCCAGCAGCGTAAACCTAGATACTAGCATCTCTGCCGATGAGCAGTTCTTC. Residues: CASSVNLDTSISADEQFF.

The rearrangement links TRBV4-3 to TRBJ2-1; D possibly corresponds to TRBD2 (6 bases). CDR3 length equals 15 residues. Germline V gene lookup returns CDR1 LGHNA and CDR2 YSLEER. V was cut by 4 bases and J by 0 bases, with 10 bases left in between. The CDR3 loop reads CASSPGGNSYNEQFF. DNA of the CDR3: TGCGCCAGCAGCCCTGGAGGGAACTCCTACAATGAGCAGTTCTTC.

This clonotype has ten or more counts. This rearrangement joins TRBV4-1 to TRBJ1-1, with 7 nucleotides matching TRBD1. V lost 2 bases, J lost 4 bases, and 16 bases stayed unmatched. This CDR3 is built from 18 residues. Germline loops: CDR1 MGHRA, CDR2 YSYEKL. The CDR3 DNA is TGCGCCAGCAGCCAAAGGCTTAACAGGGGTGCTGATGGCACTGAAGCTTTCTTT. Translated, it gives CASSQRLNRGADGTEAFF.

Worth noting for this clonotype: Since a much larger clone is just one base distant, this may be a read error. This chain joins TRBV12-3 or TRBV12-4 and TRBJ2-6; 7 bases line up with TRBD1. The CDR3 runs to 16 residues. The DNA for the CDR3 is TGTGCCGGCAGCCGGGACAGTTTCTCTGGGGCCAACGTCCTGACTTTC. As protein: CAGSRDSFSGANVLTF.

In its sample, this clonotype was seen many times. V is TRBV9 and J is TRBJ1-4, with 7 bases lining up with TRBD1. V lost 4 bases and J lost 6; bases outside the gene matches: 6. In germline, CDR1 is SGDLS, CDR2 YYNGEE. CDR3 length: 14 amino acids. In nucleotides, the CDR3 is TGTGCCAGCAGCTTCCGACAGGGCGATGAAAAACTGTTTTTT. The encoded protein is CASSFRQGDEKLFF. Filled out from reference TRBV9 and TRBJ1-4, the complete variable domain reads DSGVTQTPKHLITATGQRVTLRCSPRSGDLSVYWYQQSLDQGLQFLIQYYNGEERAKGNILERFSAQQFPDLHSELNLSSLELGDSALYFCASSFRQGDEKLFFGSGTQLSVL.

The CDR3 sequence is CARPDRGLAGANVLTF. As DNA, the CDR3 is TGTGCCAGACCGGACAGGGGGCTAGCTGGGGCCAACGTCCTGACTTTC. The genes are TRBV25-1 and TRBJ2-6; 11 bases match TRBD1. After removal of 9 bases from V and 2 bases from J, the junction contained 6 bases not matched to a gene. Germline lookup yields CDR1 MGHDK and CDR2 SYGVNS. This CDR3 has 16 residues.

At least ten counts were recorded for this clonotype. The chain is built from TRBV19 and TRBJ1-4, with D tentatively TRBD1 (5 bases). The CDR3 contains 15 residues. V was cut by 5 bases and J by 7 bases, with 17 bases left in between. Germline V gene lookup returns CDR1 LNHDA and CDR2 SQIVND (reference sequence). CDR3 residues: CASSARDGSIEKLFF. CDR3 coding DNA: TGTGCCAGTAGTGCAAGGGACGGATCGATTGAAAAACTGTTTTTT.

Ten or more counts support this clonotype. The rearrangement joins TRBV5-1 to TRBJ2-3; D not resolved. The V gene lost 3 bases and the J gene lost 3 bases, with 11 bases spanning the gap. Looked up from germline, CDR1 is SGHRS and CDR2 is YFSETQ. The CDR3 consists of 14 residues. DNA for the CDR3: TGCGCCAGCAGCTCGGCGACCCCGACAGATACGCAGTATTTT. Translated: CASSSATPTDTQYF.

This chain uses TRBV29-1 with TRBJ1-2; unclear D gene. The germline CDR1 and CDR2 sequences are SQVTM and ANQGSEA. V lost 1 base and J lost 5, with 5 bases in between. The CDR3 covers 11 residues. The CDR3 DNA reads TGCAGCGTTGAAGGCGTATATGGCTACACCTTC. Translating it yields CSVEGVYGYTF.

This clonotype was counted at least ten times. The rearrangement links TRBV6-1 to TRBJ1-1; D gene uncertain. The CDR3 is 13 amino acids. The germline V gene encodes CDR1 MNHNS and CDR2 SASEGT. Deletions cut 8 bases from V and 2 bases from J, with 12 bases between. CDR3 DNA: TGTGCCAGCCGTCGGACGGGAAACACTGAAGCTTTCTTT. Protein product: CASRRTGNTEAFF.

The genes are TRBV14 and TRBJ2-1, with TRBD1 matching over 10 bases. In germline, CDR1 is SGHDN, CDR2 FVKESK. With V trimmed by 2 bases and J by 9 bases, 10 bases remained unmatched. The CDR3 totals 16 residues. The CDR3 nucleotides are TGTGCCAGCAGCCAACTAGGAACGACAGGGGGCTTTGAGCAGTTCTTC. It encodes CASSQLGTTGGFEQFF.

There are many counts of this clonotype. V and J are TRBV19 and TRBJ2-2; TRBD2 matches at 10 bases. The CDR3 totals 17 residues. Germline CDR1 LNHDA, CDR2 SQIVND (reference sequence). J was trimmed by 5 bases and V by 5 bases; bases with no gene match: 11. The CDR3 here is CASSPLAGTSVTGELFF. CDR3 bases: TGTGCCAGTAGTCCCTTGGCAGGGACTAGCGTGACCGGGGAGCTGTTTTTT.

The gene calls are TRBV5-1 and TRBJ2-1; no clear D. Germline V CDR1 and CDR2: SGHRS, YFSETQ. The V and J ends lost 0 bases and 4 bases respectively, with 14 bases between them. The CDR3 sequence is 16 residues long. The CDR3 is CASSLARVANYNEQFF. The DNA of the CDR3 is TGCGCCAGCAGCTTGGCCAGAGTAGCAAATTACAATGAGCAGTTCTTC.

This clonotype was recorded at least ten times. The chain combines TRBV24-1 with TRBJ2-1; 12 bases line up with TRBD2. The CDR3 covers 16 residues. CDR1 is KGHDR, CDR2 SFDVKD, per germline. The ends lost 3 bases at V and 6 bases at J; junction bases unmatched: 5. In DNA form, the CDR3 reads TGTGCCACCAGTGATGAGACTAGCGGGAGACCCAATGAGCAGTTCTTC. Translated, it gives CATSDETSGRPNEQFF.

This clonotype was observed at least ten times. The chain employs TRBV30 and TRBJ1-1; D might be TRBD1 (6 bases). The CDR3 spans 11 residues. V lost 4 bases and J 9 bases, leaving 12 bases between the germline ends. From germline, CDR1 is GTSNPN and CDR2 SVGIG (reference sequence). The CDR3 nucleotides read TGTGCCTGGATTGACAGGAGGAAAGCTTTCTTT. It is translated as CAWIDRRKAFF.

This clonotype was observed many times. CDR3: CASSLSTLTATSSGNTIYF. CDR3 in DNA: TGTGCCAGCAGCTTATCTACTCTTACGGCAACTAGCTCTGGAAACACCATATATTTT. J is TRBJ1-3 and V is TRBV11-2; D is ambiguous. The CDR3 contains 19 residues. Trimming took 2 bases from V and 0 from J, leaving 20 bases between them. Germline CDR1 reads SGHAT; CDR2 reads FQNNGV.